The rows below give T cell receptor beta chains drawn from one sample of a study of post-analysis software for immune sequencing data. MiXCR, applied by TCRdb to the PCR reads, yields one record per CDR3 protein. The sample has about 770,000 distinct CDR3 sequences, about 45% seen once. Material: blood. Receptor source: a girl aged 10 to 17 with multiple sclerosis. Both conserved end residues are part of each CDR3. D genes are given only for firm matches. Size values are once, few and many counts, or a class for expanded clones, and some rows have none.

-	TRBV20-1	TRBJ2-1	TRBD2	CSAMGLAGGYAYNEQFF	TGCAGTGCCATGGGACTAGCGGGAGGATACGCCTACAATGAGCAGTTCTTC
once	TRBV29-1	TRBJ2-2	TRBD1	CSVVRQGLTGELFF	TGCAGCGTTGTGCGACAGGGGCTCACCGGGGAGCTGTTTTTT
once	TRBV20-1	TRBJ2-1	-	CSVLTVEEQFF	TGCAGTGTTCTAACGGTCGAGGAGCAGTTCTTC
-	TRBV20-1	TRBJ2-7	-	CSASSNQLSAPEQYF	TGCAGTGCTAGTTCCAATCAGTTAAGCGCCCCCGAGCAGTACTTC
-	TRBV28	TRBJ2-4	-	CATRPEGTAKNIQYF	TGTGCCACACGACCGGAGGGGACAGCCAAAAACATTCAGTACTTC
-	TRBV5-4	TRBJ2-5	TRBD2	CASSPIRGGRAGETQYF	TGTGCCAGCAGCCCAATTAGAGGCGGGAGGGCCGGGGAGACCCAGTACTTC
-	TRBV6-2/TRBV6-3	TRBJ2-1	-	CASTLTLTPNEQFF	TGTGCCAGCACCCTCACTCTAACGCCCAATGAGCAGTTCTTC
-	TRBV11-2	TRBJ2-7	-	CASSLDSDRQQYF	TGTGCCAGCAGCTTAGATTCCGACAGACAGCAGTACTTC
few	TRBV3-1	TRBJ1-2	-	CASSQGSTTRGYTF	TGTGCCAGCAGCCAAGGCAGCACTACTCGTGGCTACACCTTC
-	TRBV20-1	TRBJ1-6	-	CSARRDTNSPLHF	TGCAGTGCTCGCCGGGACACGAATTCACCCCTCCACTTT
few	TRBV2	TRBJ2-1	TRBD2	CASSELGLAGGNNEQFF	TGTGCCAGCAGTGAACTGGGACTAGCGGGAGGGAACAATGAGCAGTTCTTC
few	TRBV28	TRBJ1-4	-	CASSSPLLNEKLFF	TGTGCCAGCAGCTCCCCCCTCCTTAATGAAAAACTGTTTTTT
-	TRBV12-3/TRBV12-4	TRBJ1-4	-	CASSLKQAWGELFF	TGTGCCAGCAGTTTAAAACAGGCCTGGGGCGAACTGTTTTTT
few	TRBV5-1	TRBJ2-3	TRBD2	CASSSPEGLATDTQYF	TGCGCCAGCAGCTCCCCGGAGGGACTAGCGACAGATACGCAGTATTTT
-	TRBV12-3/TRBV12-4	TRBJ2-7	-	CASSFNALLGEQYF	TGTGCCAGCAGTTTTAACGCGCTATTGGGCGAGCAGTACTTC
-	TRBV9	TRBJ2-4	-	CASSATNGGEQYF	TGTGCCAGCAGCGCAACAAATGGGGGTGAGCAGTACTTC
few	TRBV12-3/TRBV12-4	TRBJ2-1	-	CASSLDLRGEQFF	TGTGCCAGCAGTTTGGATCTTCGGGGTGAGCAGTTCTTC
-	TRBV27	TRBJ2-3	TRBD2	CASGPLAGVPDTQYF	TGTGCCAGCGGACCACTAGCGGGAGTCCCAGATACGCAGTATTTT
-	TRBV7-9	TRBJ2-1	TRBD2	CASSLASKLAGYNEQFF	TGTGCCAGCAGCTTAGCCTCTAAGCTAGCGGGATACAATGAGCAGTTCTTC